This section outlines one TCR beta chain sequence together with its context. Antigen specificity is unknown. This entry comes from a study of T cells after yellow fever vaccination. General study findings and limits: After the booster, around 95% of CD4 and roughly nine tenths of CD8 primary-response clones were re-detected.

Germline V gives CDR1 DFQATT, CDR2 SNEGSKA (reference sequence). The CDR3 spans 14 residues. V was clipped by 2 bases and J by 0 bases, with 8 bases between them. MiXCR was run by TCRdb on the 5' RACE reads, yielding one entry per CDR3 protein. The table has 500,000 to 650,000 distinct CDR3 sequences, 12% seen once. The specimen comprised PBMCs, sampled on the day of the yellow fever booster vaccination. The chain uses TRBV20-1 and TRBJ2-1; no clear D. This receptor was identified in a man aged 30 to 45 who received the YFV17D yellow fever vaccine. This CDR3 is CSARRVSSYNEQFF. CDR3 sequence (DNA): TGCAGTGCTAGACGTGTGAGCTCCTACAATGAGCAGTTCTTC.